The 14 T cell receptor beta chains below all came from one sample that was sequenced in a study of vaccination effects on CD4 cells after COVID-19. Produced via immunoSEQ multiplex PCR; TCRdb's table is partial and in-frame only. Among 22,000 or so clones, approximately 72% were seen once, and the ten largest hold about 37%. The ViraFEST assay expanded antigen-specific CD4+ T cells with viral peptide pools before sequencing. Following culture for roughly 10 days, CD4+ T cells were isolated. Their SARS-CoV-2 infection, verified by PCR, occurred between March and December 2020. Which antigens these TCRs recognize remains unknown. Specimen: CD4+ T cells from PBMCs cultured with a peptide pool, collected before COVID-19 vaccination. The receptors come from a human donor who had a prior SARS-CoV-2 infection.

The chain is built from TRBV7-3 and TRBJ2-3; D possibly corresponds to TRBD1 (6 bases). The CDR3 totals 16 residues. The ends were cut back, 0 bases at V and 1 base at J, with 11 bases in the middle. Germline lookup yields CDR1 SGHTA and CDR2 FQGTGA. CDR3 sequence reads: CASSLTQGRGTDTQYF. For the CDR3, the DNA is TGTGCCAGCAGCTTAACACAGGGCCGGGGCACAGATACGCAGTATTTT.

The V gene is TRBV7-9, the J gene TRBJ2-7, with 9 bases that match TRBD1. Germline CDR1 reads SEHNR; CDR2 reads FQNEAQ (reference sequence). V lost 1 base and J lost 7; bases outside the gene matches: 5. CDR3 length: 14 amino acids. The CDR3 bases are TGTGCCAGCAGCTTAGGGGACAGGGTGGTTGAGCAGTACTTC. Its translation is CASSLGDRVVEQYF.

The chain employs TRBV9 and TRBJ2-6, with D possibly TRBD1 on 6 matching bases. Germline V gene lookup returns CDR1 SGDLS and CDR2 YYNGEE. The CDR3 is made up of 17 amino acids. The V gene lost 0 bases and the J gene lost 0 bases, with 10 bases spanning the gap. The CDR3 loop reads CASSVVQGPSGANVLTF. As DNA, the CDR3 is TGTGCCAGCAGCGTAGTTCAGGGGCCCTCTGGGGCCAACGTCCTGACTTTC.

V is TRBV12-3 or TRBV12-4 and J is TRBJ2-7; no firm D call. Trimming took off 3 bases at V and 8 bases at J, with 14 bases between the two ends. CDR3 length: 13 residues. The CDR3 region has the DNA TGTGCCAGCAGTTTCGTAACCCCCCGCCAGCAGTACTTC. Its protein is CASSFVTPRQQYF.

This chain connects TRBV9 to TRBJ1-1, with TRBD1 identical over 9 bases. This CDR3 has 16 residues. Trimming took 4 bases from V and 3 from J; bases not matched to a gene: 10. Germline V CDR1 and CDR2: SGDLS, YYNGEE. Here the CDR3 DNA reads TGTGCCAGCAGCACCCGACAGGGGGGTTCGGACACTGAAGCTTTCTTT. Translating gives CASSTRQGGSDTEAFF.

The sample holds one count of this clone. This sequence joins TRBV4-3 and TRBJ2-4; 7 bases agree with TRBD2. V was clipped by 3 bases and J by 9 bases; unmatched bases: 5. The CDR3 consists of 13 residues. Germline loops: CDR1 LGHNA, CDR2 YSLEER. CDR3 nucleotides: TGCGCCAGCAGCCAGTACCCGGGGGGCATTCAGTACTTC. Protein sequence: CASSQYPGGIQYF.

The chain joins TRBV9 to TRBJ2-1; 8 bases fit TRBD2. This CDR3 spans 20 amino acids. Germline V lookup: CDR1 SGDLS, CDR2 YYNGEE. With 0 bases clipped from V and 0 bases from J, the junction kept 14 bases outside the gene matches. The CDR3 DNA follows: TGTGCCAGCAGCGTAGGAGCGGGGGCCCTTTATTACAACTCCTACAATGAGCAGTTCTTC. Translating it yields CASSVGAGALYYNSYNEQFF.

The chain combines TRBV10-3 with TRBJ2-1, with unresolved D. Trimming left V 6 bases short and J 9 bases short, with 9 bases between. The CDR3 is made up of 11 amino acids. Germline CDR1 and CDR2: ENHRY and SYGVKD. CDR3 residues: CAIRLDGEQFF. In DNA, the CDR3 is TGTGCCATCAGATTGGACGGTGAGCAGTTCTTC.

This chain joins TRBV2 and TRBJ1-5, with TRBD1 as a possible D gene (6 bases). Between the trimmed V and J ends, which lost 8 bases and 0 bases, there was a span of 14 bases. Germline V gene lookup returns CDR1 SNHLY and CDR2 FYNNEI. CDR3 length equals 15 residues. CDR3 protein: CASRTDSYSNQPQHF. In DNA form, the CDR3 reads TGTGCCAGCCGGACAGATAGTTATAGCAATCAGCCCCAGCATTTT.

The chain combines TRBV5-1 with TRBJ2-5; D is perhaps TRBD1 (7 bases). Between the trimmed V and J ends, which lost 0 bases and 5 bases, there was a span of 20 bases. CDR3 size: 17 residues. The germline V gene has CDR1 SGHRS and CDR2 YFSETQ. The CDR3 here is CASSLAFAGGFSETQYF. CDR3 bases: TGCGCCAGCAGCTTGGCTTTTGCAGGGGGGTTCTCGGAGACCCAGTACTTC.

V and J are TRBV18 and TRBJ1-5; no reliable D call. CDR3 length: 13 amino acids. Germline values: CDR1 KGHSH, CDR2 LQKENI. V gave up 3 bases and J gave up 4 bases, with 7 bases separating them. This CDR3 reads CASSPNGNQPQHF. The CDR3 DNA reads as TGTGCCAGCTCACCGAATGGAAATCAGCCCCAGCATTTT. Drawing the rest from reference TRBV18 and TRBJ1-5, the complete variable domain is NAGVMQNPRHLVRRRGQEARLRCSPMKGHSHVYWYRQLPEEGLKFMVYLQKENIIDESGMPKERFSAEFPKEGPSILRIQQVVRGDSAAYFCASSPNGNQPQHFGDGTRLSIL.

The V call is TRBV6-6, the J call TRBJ1-1; the D gene is possibly TRBD1 (6 bases). V was shortened by 5 bases and J by 0 bases, with 19 bases between the two germline ends. This CDR3 region has 17 residues. Looked up from germline, CDR1 is MNHNY and CDR2 is SVGAGI (reference sequence). CDR3 region: CASSQNEAGEVNTEAFF. CDR3 DNA sequence: TGTGCCAGCAGTCAAAATGAGGCAGGGGAGGTGAACACTGAAGCTTTCTTT.

V usage is TRBV11-3 and J usage is TRBJ2-5, with a possible D match to TRBD1 (6 bases). Germline CDR1 reads SGHNT; CDR2 reads YENEEA. The CDR3 length is 19 residues. The V gene lost 3 bases and the J gene lost 2 bases, with 25 bases spanning the gap. This CDR3 reads CASSLIFRERGFLQETQYF. The CDR3, as DNA: TGTGCCAGCAGCTTGATTTTCCGGGAAAGGGGGTTTTTGCAAGAGACCCAGTACTTC.

This chain links TRBV11-1 with TRBJ2-7; a weak D match, TRBD1 (6 bases). The germline V gene has CDR1 SGHAT and CDR2 FQDESV (reference sequence). The CDR3 is made up of 14 amino acids. The V and J ends lost 4 bases and 3 bases respectively, with 13 bases between them. Here the CDR3 reads CASSYRDMIYEQYF. In nucleotides, the CDR3 is TGTGCCAGCAGCTACCGGGACATGATCTACGAGCAGTACTTC.